The clone carrying this TCR beta chain showed up many times. What it binds is unknown. TCRdb reprocessed the 5' RACE reads via MiXCR and lists one record per CDR3 protein. The sample lists 350,000 to 550,000 distinct CDR3 sequences; over 15% were seen once. These data come from a study of T cells after yellow fever vaccination. The CDR3 runs to 13 residues. With V trimmed by 5 bases and J by 10 bases, 9 bases remained unmatched. Germline V gene sequence: CDR1 MNHEY, CDR2 SVGAGI. Regarding the study as a whole: Clonotypes shared by both compartments, CD4 and CD8, made up a small share. Reappearing after the booster were most of the clones from primary vaccination (less than 97% CD4, 88% CD8). Weaker in magnitude, the secondary response showed a faster peak on day 5 versus 15.

This sequence joins TRBV6-5 and TRBJ1-1; 8 nucleotides agree with TRBD1. The sequencing here drew on PBMCs, taken before the yellow fever booster vaccination. The receptor's source is a young man who received the YFV17D yellow fever vaccine. CDR3 in amino acids: CASSGDRKSVAFF. For the CDR3, the DNA is TGTGCCAGCAGTGGGGACAGGAAATCGGTAGCTTTCTTT.